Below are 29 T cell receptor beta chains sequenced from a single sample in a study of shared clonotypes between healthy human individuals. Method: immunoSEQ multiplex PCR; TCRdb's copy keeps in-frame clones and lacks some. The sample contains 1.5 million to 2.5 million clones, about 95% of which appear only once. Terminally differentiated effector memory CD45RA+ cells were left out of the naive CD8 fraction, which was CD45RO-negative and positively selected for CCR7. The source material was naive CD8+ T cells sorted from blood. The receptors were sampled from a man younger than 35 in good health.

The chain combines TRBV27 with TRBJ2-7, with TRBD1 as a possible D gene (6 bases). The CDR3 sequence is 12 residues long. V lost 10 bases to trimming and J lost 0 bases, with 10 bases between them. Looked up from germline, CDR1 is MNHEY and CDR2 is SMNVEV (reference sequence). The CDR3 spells CATRTDSYEQYF. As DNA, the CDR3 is TGTGCCACCCGGACAGACTCCTACGAGCAGTACTTC.

CDR3 DNA: TGTGCCATCAGTGAACCAGCGGAAACTAACAATGAGCAGTTCTTC. Translation: CAISEPAETNNEQFF. The rearrangement links TRBV10-3 to TRBJ2-1; D may be TRBD2 (5 bases). The V end lost 3 bases, the J end lost 5 bases, and 14 bases lay between the germline ends. The CDR3 has 15 residues. Germline V gene data show CDR1 as ENHRY and CDR2 as SYGVKD.

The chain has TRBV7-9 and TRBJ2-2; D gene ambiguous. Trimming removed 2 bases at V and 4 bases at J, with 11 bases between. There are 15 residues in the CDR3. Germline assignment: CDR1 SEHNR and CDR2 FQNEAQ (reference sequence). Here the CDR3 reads CASSLRTTGTGELFF. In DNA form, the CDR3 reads TGTGCCAGCAGCTTAAGGACGACGGGCACCGGGGAGCTGTTTTTT.

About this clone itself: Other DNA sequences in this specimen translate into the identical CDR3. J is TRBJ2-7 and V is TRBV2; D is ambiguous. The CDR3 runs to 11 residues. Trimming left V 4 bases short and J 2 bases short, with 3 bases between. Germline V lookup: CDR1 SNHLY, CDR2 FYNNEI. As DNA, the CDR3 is TGTGCCAGCAGTGGAGCCTACGAGCAGTACTTC. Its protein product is CASSGAYEQYF.

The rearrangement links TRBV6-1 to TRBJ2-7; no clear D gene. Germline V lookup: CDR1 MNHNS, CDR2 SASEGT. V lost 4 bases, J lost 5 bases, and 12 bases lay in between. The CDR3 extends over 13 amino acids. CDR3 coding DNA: TGTGCCAGCAGTGTACTACAGAGGCACGAGCAGTACTTC. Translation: CASSVLQRHEQYF.

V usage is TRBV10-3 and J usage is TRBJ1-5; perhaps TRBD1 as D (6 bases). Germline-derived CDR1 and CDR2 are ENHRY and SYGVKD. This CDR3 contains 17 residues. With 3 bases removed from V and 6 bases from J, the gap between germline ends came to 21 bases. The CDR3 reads CAISDGLGQTSLQPQHF. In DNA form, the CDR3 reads TGTGCCATCAGTGATGGGCTCGGACAGACGTCGCTTCAGCCCCAGCATTTT.

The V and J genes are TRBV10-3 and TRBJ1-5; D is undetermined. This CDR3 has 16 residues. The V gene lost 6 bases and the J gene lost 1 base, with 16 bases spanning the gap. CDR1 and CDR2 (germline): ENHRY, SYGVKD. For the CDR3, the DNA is TGTGCCATCAGGCCTCCGGGAAAAATAAGCAATCAGCCCCAGCATTTT. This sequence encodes CAIRPPGKISNQPQHF.

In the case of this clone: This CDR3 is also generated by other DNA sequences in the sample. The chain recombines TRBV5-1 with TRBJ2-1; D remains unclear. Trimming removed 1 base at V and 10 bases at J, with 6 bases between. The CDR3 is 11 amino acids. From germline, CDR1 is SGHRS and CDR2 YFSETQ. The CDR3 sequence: CASSLLGEQFF. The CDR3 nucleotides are TGCGCCAGCAGCTTGCTCGGGGAGCAGTTCTTC. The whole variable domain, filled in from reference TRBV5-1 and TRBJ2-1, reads KAGVTQTPRYLIKTRGQQVTLSCSPISGHRSVSWYQQTPGQGLQFLFEYFSETQRNKGNFPGRFSGRQFSNSRSEMNVSTLELGDSALYLCASSLLGEQFFGPGTRLTVL.

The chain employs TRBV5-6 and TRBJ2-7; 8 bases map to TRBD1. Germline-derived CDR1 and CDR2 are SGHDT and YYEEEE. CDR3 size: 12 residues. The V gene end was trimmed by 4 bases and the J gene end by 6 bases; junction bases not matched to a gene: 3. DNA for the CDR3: TGTGCCAGCAGCCTACAGGGGGGCGAGCAGTACTTC. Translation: CASSLQGGEQYF.

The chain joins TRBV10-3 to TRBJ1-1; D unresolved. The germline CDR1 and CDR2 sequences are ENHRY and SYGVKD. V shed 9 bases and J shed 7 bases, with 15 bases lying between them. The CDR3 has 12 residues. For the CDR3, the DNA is TGTGCCATGCTCGGGAGCGGTGGTGAAGCTTTCTTT. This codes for CAMLGSGGEAFF.

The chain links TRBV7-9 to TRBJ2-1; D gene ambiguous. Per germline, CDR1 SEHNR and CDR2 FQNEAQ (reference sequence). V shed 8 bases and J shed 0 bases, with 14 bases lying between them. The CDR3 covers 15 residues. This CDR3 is CASVKGPSSYNEQFF. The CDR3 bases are TGTGCCAGCGTTAAAGGTCCTAGCTCCTACAATGAGCAGTTCTTC.

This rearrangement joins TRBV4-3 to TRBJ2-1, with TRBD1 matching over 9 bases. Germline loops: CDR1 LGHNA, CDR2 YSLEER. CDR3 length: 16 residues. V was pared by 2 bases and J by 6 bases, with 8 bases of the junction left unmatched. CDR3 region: CASSQYGTGYSNEQFF. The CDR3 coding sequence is TGCGCCAGCAGCCAATATGGGACAGGGTACTCCAATGAGCAGTTCTTC.

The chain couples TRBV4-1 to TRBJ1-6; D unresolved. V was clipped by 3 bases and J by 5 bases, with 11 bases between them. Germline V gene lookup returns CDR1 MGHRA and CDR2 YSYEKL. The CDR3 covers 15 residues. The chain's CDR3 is CASSQGDGHNSPLHF. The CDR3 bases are TGCGCCAGCAGCCAGGGTGACGGCCATAATTCACCCCTCCACTTT.

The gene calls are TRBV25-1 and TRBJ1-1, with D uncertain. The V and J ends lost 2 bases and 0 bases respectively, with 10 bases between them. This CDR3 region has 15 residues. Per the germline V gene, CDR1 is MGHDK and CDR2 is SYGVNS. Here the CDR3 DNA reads TGTGCCAGCAGTGAAAGGGCAGACTTGAACACTGAAGCTTTCTTT. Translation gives CASSERADLNTEAFF.

CDR3 protein: CASSLPGQGFYGYTF. In nucleotides, the CDR3 is TGTGCCAGCAGCCTTCCGGGACAGGGGTTCTATGGCTACACCTTC. This sequence joins TRBV11-2 and TRBJ1-2, with TRBD1 matching 10 bases. The CDR3 runs 15 residues. Trimming took 5 bases from V and 4 from J; bases not matched to a gene: 7. Germline CDR1 reads SGHAT; CDR2 reads FQNNGV.

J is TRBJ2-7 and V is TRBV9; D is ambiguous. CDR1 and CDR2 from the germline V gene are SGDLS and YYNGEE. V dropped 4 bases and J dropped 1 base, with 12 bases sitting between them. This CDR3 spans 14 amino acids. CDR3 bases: TGTGCCAGCAGCTTAGGACCCGATTCCTACGAGCAGTACTTC. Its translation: CASSLGPDSYEQYF.

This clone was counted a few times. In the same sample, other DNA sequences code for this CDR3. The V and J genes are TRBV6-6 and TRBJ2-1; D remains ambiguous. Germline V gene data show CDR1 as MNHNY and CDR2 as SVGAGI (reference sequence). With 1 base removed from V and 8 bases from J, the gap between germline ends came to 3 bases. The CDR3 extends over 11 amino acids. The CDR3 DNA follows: TGTGCCAGCAGTTACTTGGATGAGCAGTTCTTC. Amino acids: CASSYLDEQFF.

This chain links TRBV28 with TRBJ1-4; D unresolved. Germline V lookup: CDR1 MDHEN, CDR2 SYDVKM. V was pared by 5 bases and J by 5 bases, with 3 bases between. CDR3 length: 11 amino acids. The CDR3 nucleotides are TGTGCCAGCAGTGACAATGAAAAACTGTTTTTT. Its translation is CASSDNEKLFF.

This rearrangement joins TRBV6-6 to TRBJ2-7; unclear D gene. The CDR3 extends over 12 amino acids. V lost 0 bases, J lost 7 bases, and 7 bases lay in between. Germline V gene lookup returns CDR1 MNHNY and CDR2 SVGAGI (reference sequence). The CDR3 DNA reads TGTGCCAGCAGTTACTCAGTTCTGGAGCAGTACTTC. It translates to CASSYSVLEQYF.

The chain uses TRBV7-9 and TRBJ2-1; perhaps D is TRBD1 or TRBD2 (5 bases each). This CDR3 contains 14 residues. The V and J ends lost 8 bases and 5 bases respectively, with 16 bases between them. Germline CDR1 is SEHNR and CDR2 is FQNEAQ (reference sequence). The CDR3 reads CASEGGTGNNEQFF. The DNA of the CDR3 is TGTGCCAGCGAGGGTGGGACGGGGAACAATGAGCAGTTCTTC.

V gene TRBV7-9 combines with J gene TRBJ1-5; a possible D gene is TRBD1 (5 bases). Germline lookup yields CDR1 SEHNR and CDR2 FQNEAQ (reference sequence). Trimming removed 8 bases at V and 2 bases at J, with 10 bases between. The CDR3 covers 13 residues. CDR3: CASHAGGNQPQHF. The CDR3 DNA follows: TGTGCCAGCCACGCGGGGGGCAATCAGCCCCAGCATTTT. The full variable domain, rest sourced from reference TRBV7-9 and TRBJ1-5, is DTGVSQNPRHKITKRGQNVTFRCDPISEHNRLYWYRQTLGQGPEFLTYFQNEAQLEKSRLLSDRFSAERPKGSFSTLEIQRTEQGDSAMYLCASHAGGNQPQHFGDGTRLSIL.

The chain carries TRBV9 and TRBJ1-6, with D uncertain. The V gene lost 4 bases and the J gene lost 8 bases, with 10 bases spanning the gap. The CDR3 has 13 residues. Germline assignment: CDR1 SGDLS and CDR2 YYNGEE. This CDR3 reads CASSSGGHSPLHF. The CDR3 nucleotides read TGTGCCAGCAGCTCAGGCGGGCATTCACCCCTCCACTTT.

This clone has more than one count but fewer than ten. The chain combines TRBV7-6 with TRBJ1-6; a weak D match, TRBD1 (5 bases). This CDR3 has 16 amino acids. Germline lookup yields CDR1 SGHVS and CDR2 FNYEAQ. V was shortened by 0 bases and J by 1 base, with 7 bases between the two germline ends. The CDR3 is CASSLAGASYNSPLHF. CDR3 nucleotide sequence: TGTGCCAGCAGCTTAGCAGGGGCGTCCTATAATTCACCCCTCCACTTT. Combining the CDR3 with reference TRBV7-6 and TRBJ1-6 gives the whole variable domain GAGVSQSPRYKVTKRGQDVALRCDPISGHVSLYWYRQALGQGPEFLTYFNYEAQQDKSGLPNDRFSAERPEGSISTLTIQRTEQRDSAMYRCASSLAGASYNSPLHFGNGTRLTVT.

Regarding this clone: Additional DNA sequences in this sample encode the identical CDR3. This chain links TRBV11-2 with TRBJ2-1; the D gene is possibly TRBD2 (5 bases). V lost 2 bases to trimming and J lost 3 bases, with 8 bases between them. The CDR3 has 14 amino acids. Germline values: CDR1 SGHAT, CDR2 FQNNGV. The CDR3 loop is CASSLPGSYNEQFF. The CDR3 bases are TGTGCCAGCAGCTTACCGGGGAGCTACAATGAGCAGTTCTTC.

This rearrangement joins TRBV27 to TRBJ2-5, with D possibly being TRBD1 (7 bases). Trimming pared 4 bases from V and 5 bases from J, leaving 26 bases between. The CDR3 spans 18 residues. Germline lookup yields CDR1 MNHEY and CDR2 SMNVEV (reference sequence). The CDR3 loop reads CASSSRYGTEGAVETQYF. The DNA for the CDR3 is TGTGCCAGCAGTTCGAGATATGGGACGGAGGGGGCGGTGGAGACCCAGTACTTC.

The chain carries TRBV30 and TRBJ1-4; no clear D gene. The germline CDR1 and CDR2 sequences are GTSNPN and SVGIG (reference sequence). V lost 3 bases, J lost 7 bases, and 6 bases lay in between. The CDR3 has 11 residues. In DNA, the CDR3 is TGTGCCTGGAGCCTGACTGAAAAACTGTTTTTT. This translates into CAWSLTEKLFF.

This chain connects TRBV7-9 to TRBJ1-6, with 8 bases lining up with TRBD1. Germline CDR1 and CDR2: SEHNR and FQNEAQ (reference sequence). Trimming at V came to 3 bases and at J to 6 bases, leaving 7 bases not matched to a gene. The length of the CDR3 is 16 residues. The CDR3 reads CASSFGRGQANSPLHF. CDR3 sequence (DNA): TGTGCCAGCAGCTTCGGGCGGGGACAGGCTAATTCACCCCTCCACTTT.

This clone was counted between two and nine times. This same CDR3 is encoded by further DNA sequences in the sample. The CDR3 here is CASSGTGYNEQFF. The DNA of the CDR3 is TGTGCCAGCAGCGGGACAGGATACAATGAGCAGTTCTTC. The J gene is TRBJ2-1, the V gene TRBV9; TRBD1 agrees at 7 bases. CDR3 length: 13 residues. The V and J ends lost 3 bases and 4 bases, in that order; junction bases with no gene match: 1. Germline values: CDR1 SGDLS, CDR2 YYNGEE.

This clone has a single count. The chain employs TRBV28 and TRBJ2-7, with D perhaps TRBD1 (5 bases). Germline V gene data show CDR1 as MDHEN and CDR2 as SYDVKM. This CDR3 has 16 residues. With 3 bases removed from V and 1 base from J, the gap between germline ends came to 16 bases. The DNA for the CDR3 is TGTGCCAGCAGTTTTCGGTCGACAGAGAAATCCTACGAGCAGTACTTC. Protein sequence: CASSFRSTEKSYEQYF.